The entry below describes one T cell receptor beta chain. The identical CDR3 is also encoded by other nucleotide sequences in the sample. At deep level, the assay was performed. Sorted subsets were amplified in replicate PCRs using 200 to 250 ng DNA, 25,000 to 30,000 T cell genomes. Measured with immunoSEQ multiplex PCR; TCRdb has only the in-frame clones, and not every one. This table holds roughly 1 million clones, about 75% found once. The source of the sample is a study of shared clonotypes between healthy human individuals. Study summary: Per donor, three plates held CD4 naive cells, three held CD4 memory, two held CD8 naive and one held CD8 memory.

In germline, CDR1 is SGHDT, CDR2 YYEEEE. V dropped 1 base and J dropped 1 base, with 8 bases sitting between them. The CDR3 sequence is 14 residues long. This chain joins TRBV5-6 and TRBJ1-1; D is ambiguous. The source material was memory CD4+ T cells sorted from blood. Subset denoted: CD45RA-negative fraction. The TCR originated in a young man in good health. This CDR3 reads CASSLISQNTEAFF. The DNA of the CDR3 is TGTGCCAGCAGCTTGATCTCACAGAACACTGAAGCTTTCTTT.